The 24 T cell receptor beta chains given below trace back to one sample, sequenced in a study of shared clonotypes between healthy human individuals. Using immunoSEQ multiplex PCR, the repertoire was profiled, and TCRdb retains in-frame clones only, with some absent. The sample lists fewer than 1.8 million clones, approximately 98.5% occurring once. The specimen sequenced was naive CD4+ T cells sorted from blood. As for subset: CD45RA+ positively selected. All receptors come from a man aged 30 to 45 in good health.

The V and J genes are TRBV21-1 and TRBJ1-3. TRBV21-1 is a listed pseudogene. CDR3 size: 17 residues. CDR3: CASSKDGTGDLGNTIYF. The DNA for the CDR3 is TGTGCCAGCAGCAAAGACGGGACGGGGGACCTGGGAAACACCATATATTTT.

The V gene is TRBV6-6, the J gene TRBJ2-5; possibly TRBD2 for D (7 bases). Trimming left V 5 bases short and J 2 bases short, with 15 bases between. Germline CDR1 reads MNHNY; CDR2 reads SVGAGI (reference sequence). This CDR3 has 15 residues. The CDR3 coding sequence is TGTGCCAGCAGTGCCATACGGGGGGCGCAAGAGACCCAGTACTTC. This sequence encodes CASSAIRGAQETQYF.

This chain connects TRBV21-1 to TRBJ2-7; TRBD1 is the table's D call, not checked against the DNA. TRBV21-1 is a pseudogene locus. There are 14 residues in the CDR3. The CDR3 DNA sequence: TGTGCCAGCAGCAAGGACAGGGGGCGCTACGAGCAGTACTTC. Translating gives CASSKDRGRYEQYF.

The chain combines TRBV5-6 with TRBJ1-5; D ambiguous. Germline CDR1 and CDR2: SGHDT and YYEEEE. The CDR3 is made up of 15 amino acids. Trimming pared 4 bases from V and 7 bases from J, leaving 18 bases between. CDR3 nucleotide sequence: TGTGCCAGCAGCGAACGGCGGTACGGTTACCAGCCCCAGCATTTT. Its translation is CASSERRYGYQPQHF.

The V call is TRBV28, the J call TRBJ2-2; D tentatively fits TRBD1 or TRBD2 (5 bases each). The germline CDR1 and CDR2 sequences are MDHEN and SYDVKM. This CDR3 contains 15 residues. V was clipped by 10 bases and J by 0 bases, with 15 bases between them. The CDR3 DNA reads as TGTGCCACCCACCCCCGAGGGGCGAACACCGGGGAGCTGTTTTTT. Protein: CATHPRGANTGELFF.

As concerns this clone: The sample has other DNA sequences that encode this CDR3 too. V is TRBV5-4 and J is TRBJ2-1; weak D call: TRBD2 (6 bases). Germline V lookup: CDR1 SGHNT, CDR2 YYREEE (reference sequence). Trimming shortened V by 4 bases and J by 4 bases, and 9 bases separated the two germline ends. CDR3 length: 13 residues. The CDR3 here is CASSLGGYNEQFF. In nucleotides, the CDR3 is TGTGCCAGCAGCCTTGGAGGGTACAATGAGCAGTTCTTC.

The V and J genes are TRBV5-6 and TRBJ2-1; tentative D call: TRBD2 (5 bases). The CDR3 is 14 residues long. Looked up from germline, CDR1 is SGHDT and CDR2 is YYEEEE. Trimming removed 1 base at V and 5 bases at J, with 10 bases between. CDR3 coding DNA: TGTGCCAGCAGCTTGCGGGATCGGGACAATGAGCAGTTCTTC. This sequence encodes CASSLRDRDNEQFF.

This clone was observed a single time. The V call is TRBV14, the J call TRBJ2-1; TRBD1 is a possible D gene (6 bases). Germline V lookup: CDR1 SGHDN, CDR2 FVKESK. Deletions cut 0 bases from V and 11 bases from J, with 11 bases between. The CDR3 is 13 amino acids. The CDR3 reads CASSQDWGRKQFF. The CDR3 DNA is TGTGCCAGCAGCCAAGATTGGGGGCGGAAGCAGTTCTTC.

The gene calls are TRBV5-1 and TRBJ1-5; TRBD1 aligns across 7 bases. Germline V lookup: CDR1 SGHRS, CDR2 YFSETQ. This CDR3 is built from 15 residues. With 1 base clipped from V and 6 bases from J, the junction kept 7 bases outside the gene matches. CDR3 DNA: TGCGCCAGCAGCTTGAGAGGGGGCGCAGGTCAGCCCCAGCATTTT. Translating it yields CASSLRGGAGQPQHF.

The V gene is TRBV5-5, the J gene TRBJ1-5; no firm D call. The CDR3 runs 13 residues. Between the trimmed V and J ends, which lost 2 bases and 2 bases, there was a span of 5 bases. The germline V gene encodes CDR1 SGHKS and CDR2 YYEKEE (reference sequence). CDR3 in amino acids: CASSFPGNQPQHF. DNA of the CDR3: TGTGCCAGCAGCTTCCCCGGCAATCAGCCCCAGCATTTT.

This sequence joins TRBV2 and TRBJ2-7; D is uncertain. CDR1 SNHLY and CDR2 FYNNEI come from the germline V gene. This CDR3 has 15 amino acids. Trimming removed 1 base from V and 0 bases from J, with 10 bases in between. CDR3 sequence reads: CASSEGPTISYEQYF. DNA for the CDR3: TGTGCCAGCAGTGAAGGCCCGACAATCTCCTACGAGCAGTACTTC. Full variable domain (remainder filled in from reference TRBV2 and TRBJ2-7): EPEVTQTPSHQVTQMGQEVILRCVPISNHLYFYWYRQILGQKVEFLVSFYNNEISEKSEIFDDQFSVERPDGSNFTLKIRSTKLEDSAMYFCASSEGPTISYEQYFGPGTRLTVT.

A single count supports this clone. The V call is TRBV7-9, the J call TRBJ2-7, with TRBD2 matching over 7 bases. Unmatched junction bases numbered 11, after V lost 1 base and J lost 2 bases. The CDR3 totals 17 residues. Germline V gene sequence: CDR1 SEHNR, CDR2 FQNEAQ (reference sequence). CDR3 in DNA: TGTGCCAGCAGCTTAGTACATGGCGGGAGTCACGCCTACGAGCAGTACTTC. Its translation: CASSLVHGGSHAYEQYF.

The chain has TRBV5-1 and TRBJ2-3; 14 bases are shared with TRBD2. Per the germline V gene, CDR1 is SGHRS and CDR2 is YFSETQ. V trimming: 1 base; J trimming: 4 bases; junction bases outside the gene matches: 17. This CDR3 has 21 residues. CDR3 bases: TGCGCCAGCAGCTTGAGACAGCTCCCGGGACTAGCGGGAGCTGGAGCAGATACGCAGTATTTT. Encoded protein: CASSLRQLPGLAGAGADTQYF. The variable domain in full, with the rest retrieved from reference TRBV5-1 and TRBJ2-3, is KAGVTQTPRYLIKTRGQQVTLSCSPISGHRSVSWYQQTPGQGLQFLFEYFSETQRNKGNFPGRFSGRQFSNSRSEMNVSTLELGDSALYLCASSLRQLPGLAGAGADTQYFGPGTRLTVL.

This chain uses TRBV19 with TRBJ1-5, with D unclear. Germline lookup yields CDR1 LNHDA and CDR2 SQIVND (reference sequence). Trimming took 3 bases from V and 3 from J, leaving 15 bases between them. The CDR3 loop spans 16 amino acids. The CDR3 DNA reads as TGTGCCAGTAGTATCCACACAGTGTTGGACAATCAGCCCCAGCATTTT. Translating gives CASSIHTVLDNQPQHF. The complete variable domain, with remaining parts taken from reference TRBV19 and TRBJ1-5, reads DGGITQSPKYLFRKEGQNVTLSCEQNLNHDAMYWYRQDPGQGLRLIYYSQIVNDFQKGDIAEGYSVSREKKESFPLTVTSAQKNPTAFYLCASSIHTVLDNQPQHFGDGTRLSIL.

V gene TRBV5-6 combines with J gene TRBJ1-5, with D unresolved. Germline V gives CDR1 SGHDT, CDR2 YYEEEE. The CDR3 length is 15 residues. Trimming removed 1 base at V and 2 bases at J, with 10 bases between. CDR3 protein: CASSLWFVGNQPQHF. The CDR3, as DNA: TGTGCCAGCAGCTTGTGGTTTGTCGGCAATCAGCCCCAGCATTTT. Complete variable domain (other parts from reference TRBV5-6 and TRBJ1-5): DAGVTQSPTHLIKTRGQQVTLRCSPKSGHDTVSWYQQALGQGPQFIFQYYEEEERQRGNFPDRFSGHQFPNYSSELNVNALLLGDSALYLCASSLWFVGNQPQHFGDGTRLSIL.

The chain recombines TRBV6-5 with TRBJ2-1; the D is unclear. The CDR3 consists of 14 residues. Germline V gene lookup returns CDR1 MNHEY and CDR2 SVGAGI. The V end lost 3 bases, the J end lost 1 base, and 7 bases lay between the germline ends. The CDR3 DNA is TGTGCCAGCAGTTATCTACCGTCCTACAATGAGCAGTTCTTC. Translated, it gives CASSYLPSYNEQFF.

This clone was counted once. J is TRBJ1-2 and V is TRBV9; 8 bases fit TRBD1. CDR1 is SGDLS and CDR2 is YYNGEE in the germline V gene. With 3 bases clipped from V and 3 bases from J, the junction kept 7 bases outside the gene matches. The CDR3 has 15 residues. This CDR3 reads CASSERDRTYYGYTF. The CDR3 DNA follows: TGTGCCAGCAGCGAAAGGGACAGGACCTACTATGGCTACACCTTC.

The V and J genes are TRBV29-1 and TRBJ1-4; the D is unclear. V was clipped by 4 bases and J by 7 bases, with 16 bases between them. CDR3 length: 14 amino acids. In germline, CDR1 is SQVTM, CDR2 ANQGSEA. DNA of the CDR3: TGCAGCGTTGGGTCAACGCCTTCGGGTGAAAAACTGTTTTTT. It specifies CSVGSTPSGEKLFF.

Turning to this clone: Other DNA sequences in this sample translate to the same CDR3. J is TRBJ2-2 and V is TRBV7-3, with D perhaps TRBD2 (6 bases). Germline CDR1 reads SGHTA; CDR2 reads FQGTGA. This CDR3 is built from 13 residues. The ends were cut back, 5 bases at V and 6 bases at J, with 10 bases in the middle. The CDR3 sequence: CASSPPGAGELFF. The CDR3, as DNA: TGTGCCAGCAGCCCGCCGGGGGCCGGGGAGCTGTTTTTT.

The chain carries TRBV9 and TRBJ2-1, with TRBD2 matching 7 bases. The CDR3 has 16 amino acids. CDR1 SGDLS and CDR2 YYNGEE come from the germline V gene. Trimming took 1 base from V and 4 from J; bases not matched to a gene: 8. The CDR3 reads CASSVIGTSAYNEQFF. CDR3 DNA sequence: TGTGCCAGCAGCGTAATCGGAACTAGCGCTTACAATGAGCAGTTCTTC. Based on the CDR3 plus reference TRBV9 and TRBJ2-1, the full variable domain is DSGVTQTPKHLITATGQRVTLRCSPRSGDLSVYWYQQSLDQGLQFLIQYYNGEERAKGNILERFSAQQFPDLHSELNLSSLELGDSALYFCASSVIGTSAYNEQFFGPGTRLTVL.

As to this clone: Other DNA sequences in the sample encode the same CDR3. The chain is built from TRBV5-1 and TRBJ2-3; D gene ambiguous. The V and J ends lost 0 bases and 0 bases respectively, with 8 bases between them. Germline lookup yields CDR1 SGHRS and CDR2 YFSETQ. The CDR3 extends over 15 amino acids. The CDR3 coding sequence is TGCGCCAGCAGCTTGGTGGCTGCTAGCACAGATACGCAGTATTTT. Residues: CASSLVAASTDTQYF.

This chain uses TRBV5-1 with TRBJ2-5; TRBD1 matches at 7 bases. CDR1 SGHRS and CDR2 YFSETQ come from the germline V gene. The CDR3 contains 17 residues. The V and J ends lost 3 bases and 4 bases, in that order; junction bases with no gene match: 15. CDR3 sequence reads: CASSSPTQTGKVETQYF. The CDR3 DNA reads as TGCGCCAGCAGCTCGCCTACACAGACAGGGAAAGTAGAGACCCAGTACTTC.

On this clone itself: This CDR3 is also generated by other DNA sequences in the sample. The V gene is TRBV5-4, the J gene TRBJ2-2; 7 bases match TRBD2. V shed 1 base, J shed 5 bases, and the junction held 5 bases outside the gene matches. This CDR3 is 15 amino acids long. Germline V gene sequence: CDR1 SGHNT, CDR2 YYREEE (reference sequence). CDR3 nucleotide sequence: TGTGCCAGCAGCTTGCGCGGGAGAAGGACCGGGGAGCTGTTTTTT. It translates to CASSLRGRRTGELFF.

In DNA, the CDR3 is TGTGCCATCAGTGAGGGGTTTGGAAACACTGAAGCTTTCTTT. This gives the protein CAISEGFGNTEAFF. The chain combines TRBV10-3 with TRBJ1-1, with no clear D. Germline V gene lookup returns CDR1 ENHRY and CDR2 SYGVKD. The CDR3 runs 14 residues. The V end was cut by 2 bases, the J end by 2 bases, with 9 bases between.